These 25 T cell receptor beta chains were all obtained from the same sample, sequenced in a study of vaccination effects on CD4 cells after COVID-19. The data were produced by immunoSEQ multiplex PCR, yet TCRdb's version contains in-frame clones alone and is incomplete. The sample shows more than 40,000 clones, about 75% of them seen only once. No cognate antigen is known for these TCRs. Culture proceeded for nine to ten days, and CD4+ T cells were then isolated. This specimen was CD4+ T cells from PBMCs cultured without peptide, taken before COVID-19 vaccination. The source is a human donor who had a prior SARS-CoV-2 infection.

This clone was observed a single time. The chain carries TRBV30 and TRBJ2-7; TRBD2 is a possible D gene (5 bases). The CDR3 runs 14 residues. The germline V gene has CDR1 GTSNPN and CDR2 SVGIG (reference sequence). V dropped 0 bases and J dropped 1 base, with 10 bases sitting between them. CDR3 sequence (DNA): TGTGCCTGGAGTGTAGCGGCGGCTTCCTACGAGCAGTACTTC. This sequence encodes CAWSVAAASYEQYF.

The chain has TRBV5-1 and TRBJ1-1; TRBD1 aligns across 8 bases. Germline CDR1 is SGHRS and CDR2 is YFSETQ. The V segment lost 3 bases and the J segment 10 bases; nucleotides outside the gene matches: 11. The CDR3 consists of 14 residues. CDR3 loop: CASSYGQGLDRAFF. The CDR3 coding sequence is TGCGCCAGCAGCTACGGACAGGGATTAGATAGAGCTTTCTTT.

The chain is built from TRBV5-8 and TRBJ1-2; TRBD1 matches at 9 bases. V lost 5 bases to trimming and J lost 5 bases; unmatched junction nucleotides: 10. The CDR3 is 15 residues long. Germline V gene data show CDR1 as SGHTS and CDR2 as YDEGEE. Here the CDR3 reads CASRQTGDRVYGYTF. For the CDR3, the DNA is TGTGCCAGCAGACAGACCGGGGACAGGGTTTATGGCTACACCTTC. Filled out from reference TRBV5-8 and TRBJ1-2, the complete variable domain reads EAGVTQSPTHLIKTRGQQATLRCSPISGHTSVYWYQQALGLGLQFLLWYDEGEERNRGNFPPRFSGRQFPNYSSELNVNALELEDSALYLCASRQTGDRVYGYTFGSGTRLTVV.

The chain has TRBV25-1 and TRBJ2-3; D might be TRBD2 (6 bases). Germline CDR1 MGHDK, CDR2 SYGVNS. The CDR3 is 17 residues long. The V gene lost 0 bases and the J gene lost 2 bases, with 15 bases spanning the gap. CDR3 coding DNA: TGTGCCAGCAGTGAATATAGGGGTAGCGGAGACACAGATACGCAGTATTTT. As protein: CASSEYRGSGDTDTQYF.

This chain's CDR3 is CASSIGRRDEQYF. Here the CDR3 DNA reads TGTGCCAGTAGTATCGGGCGTCGGGACGAGCAGTACTTC. V is TRBV19 and J is TRBJ2-7; D gene uncertain. CDR3 length: 13 residues. V dropped 3 bases and J dropped 5 bases, with 11 bases sitting between them. From germline, CDR1 is LNHDA and CDR2 SQIVND (reference sequence). The full variable domain, completed using reference TRBV19 and TRBJ2-7, is DGGITQSPKYLFRKEGQNVTLSCEQNLNHDAMYWYRQDPGQGLRLIYYSQIVNDFQKGDIAEGYSVSREKKESFPLTVTSAQKNPTAFYLCASSIGRRDEQYFGPGTRLTVT.

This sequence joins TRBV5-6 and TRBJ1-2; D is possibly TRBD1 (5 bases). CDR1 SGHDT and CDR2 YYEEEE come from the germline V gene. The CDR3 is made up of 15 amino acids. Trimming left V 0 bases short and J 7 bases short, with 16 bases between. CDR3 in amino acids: CASSLARDRLLGYTF. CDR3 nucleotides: TGTGCCAGCAGCTTGGCGAGGGACCGGCTCCTTGGCTACACCTTC.

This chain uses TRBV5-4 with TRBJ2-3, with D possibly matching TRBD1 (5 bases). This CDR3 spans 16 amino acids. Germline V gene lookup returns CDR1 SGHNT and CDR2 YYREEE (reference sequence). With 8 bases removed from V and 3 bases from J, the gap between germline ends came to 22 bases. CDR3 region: CASNKKDNYNTDTQYF. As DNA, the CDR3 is TGTGCCAGTAATAAGAAGGACAACTATAATACAGATACGCAGTATTTT.

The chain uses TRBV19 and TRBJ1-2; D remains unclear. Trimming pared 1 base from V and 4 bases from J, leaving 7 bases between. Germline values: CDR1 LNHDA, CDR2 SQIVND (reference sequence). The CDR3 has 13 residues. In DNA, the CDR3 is TGTGCCAGTAGTATAGGCAACTCCTATGGCTACACCTTC. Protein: CASSIGNSYGYTF.

The DNA for the CDR3 is TGTGCCAGTAGTATAGTTGGGCTACAGGGGAGTCCGTTTTTT. Protein: CASSIVGLQGSPFF. The genes are TRBV19 and TRBJ2-2, with 7 bases identical to TRBD1. V was pared by 1 base and J by 16 bases, with 12 bases of the junction left unmatched. The CDR3 extends over 14 amino acids. CDR1 and CDR2 (germline): LNHDA, SQIVND (reference sequence).

CDR3 sequence reads: CASSLFPGISGNTIYF. The CDR3 DNA is TGTGCCAGCAGCTTGTTTCCCGGGATCTCTGGAAACACCATATATTTT. This sequence joins TRBV5-8 and TRBJ1-3; D is ambiguous. From germline, CDR1 is SGHTS and CDR2 YDEGEE. CDR3 size: 16 residues. Trimming took 1 base from V and 0 from J, leaving 11 bases between them.

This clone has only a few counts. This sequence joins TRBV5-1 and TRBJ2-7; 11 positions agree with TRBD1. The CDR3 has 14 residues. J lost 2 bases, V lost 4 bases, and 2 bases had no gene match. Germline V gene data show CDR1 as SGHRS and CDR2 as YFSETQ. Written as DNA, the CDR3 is TGCGCCAGCAGCGGGACAGGGGGGACCTACGAGCAGTACTTC. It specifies CASSGTGGTYEQYF.

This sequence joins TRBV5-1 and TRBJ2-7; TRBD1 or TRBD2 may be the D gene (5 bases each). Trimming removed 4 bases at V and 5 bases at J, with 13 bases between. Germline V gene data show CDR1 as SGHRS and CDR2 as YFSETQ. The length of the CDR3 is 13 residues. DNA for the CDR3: TGCGCCAGCAGCCCCCAGGTGGGACACGAGCAGTACTTC. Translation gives CASSPQVGHEQYF.

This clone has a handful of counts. For the CDR3, the DNA is TGCAGCGTTCCCTTGTTTCGGGACCTGGGGAATGAGCAGTTCTTC. This translates into CSVPLFRDLGNEQFF. The chain has TRBV29-1 and TRBJ2-1; tentatively, D is TRBD1 or TRBD2 (5 bases each). The V and J ends lost 5 bases and 7 bases respectively, with 21 bases between them. The CDR3 covers 15 residues. CDR1 is SQVTM, CDR2 ANQGSEA, per germline.

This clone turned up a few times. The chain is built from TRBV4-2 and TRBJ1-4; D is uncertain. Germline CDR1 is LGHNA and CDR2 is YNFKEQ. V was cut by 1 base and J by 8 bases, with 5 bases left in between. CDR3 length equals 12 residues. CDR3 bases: TGTGCCAGCAGCCAAGTTGGCGAAAAACTGTTTTTT. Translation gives CASSQVGEKLFF.

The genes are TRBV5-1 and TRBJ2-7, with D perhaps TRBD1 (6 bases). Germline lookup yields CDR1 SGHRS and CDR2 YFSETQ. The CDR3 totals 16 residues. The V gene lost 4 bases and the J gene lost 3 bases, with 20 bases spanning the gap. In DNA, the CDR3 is TGCGCCAGCAGCCCCCACTCCACGGGACACAACTACGAGCAGTACTTC. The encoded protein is CASSPHSTGHNYEQYF.

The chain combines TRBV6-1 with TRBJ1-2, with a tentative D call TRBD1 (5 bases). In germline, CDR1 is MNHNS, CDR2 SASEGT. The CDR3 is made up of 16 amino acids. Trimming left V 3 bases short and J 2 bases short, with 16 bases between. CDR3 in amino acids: CASSDFGGRKNYGYTF. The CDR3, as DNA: TGTGCCAGCAGTGACTTTGGGGGACGGAAAAACTATGGCTACACCTTC.

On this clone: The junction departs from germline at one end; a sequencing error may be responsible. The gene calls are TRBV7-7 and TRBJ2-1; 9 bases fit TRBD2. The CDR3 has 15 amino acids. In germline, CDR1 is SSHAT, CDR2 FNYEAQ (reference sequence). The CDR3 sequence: CASSLGLAGTHEQFF. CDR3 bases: TGTGCTAGCAGCTTAGGTCTAGCGGGAACGCATGAGCAGTTCTTC. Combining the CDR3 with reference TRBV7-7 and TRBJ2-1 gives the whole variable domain GAGVSQSPRYKVTKRGQDVTLRCDPISSHATLYWYQQALGQGPEFLTYFNYEAQPDKSGLPSDRFSAERPEGSISTLTIQRTEQRDSAMYRCASSLGLAGTHEQFFGPGTRLTVL.

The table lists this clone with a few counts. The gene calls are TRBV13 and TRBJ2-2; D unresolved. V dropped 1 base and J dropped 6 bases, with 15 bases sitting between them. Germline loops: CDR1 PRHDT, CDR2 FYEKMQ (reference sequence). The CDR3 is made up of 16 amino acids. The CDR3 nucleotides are TGTGCCAGCAGCTTAGATGGTAGCACGAGCGCCGGGGAGCTGTTTTTT. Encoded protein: CASSLDGSTSAGELFF.

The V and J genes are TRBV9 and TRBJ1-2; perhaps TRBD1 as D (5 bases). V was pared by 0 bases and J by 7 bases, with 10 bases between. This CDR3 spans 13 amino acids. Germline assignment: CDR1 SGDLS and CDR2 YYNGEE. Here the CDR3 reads CASSVGGSRGYTF. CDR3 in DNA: TGTGCCAGCAGCGTAGGGGGCTCTCGTGGCTACACCTTC.

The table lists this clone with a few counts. The CDR3 coding sequence is TGTGCCAGCAGGCCTAGCGGGGGGAGGCACTACAATGAGCAGTTCTTC. This translates into CASRPSGGRHYNEQFF. The chain joins TRBV28 to TRBJ2-1; 11 positions agree with TRBD2. Losses at the gene ends were 6 bases for V and 3 bases for J; bases not matched to a gene: 7. CDR1 is MDHEN, CDR2 SYDVKM, per germline. CDR3 length: 16 amino acids.

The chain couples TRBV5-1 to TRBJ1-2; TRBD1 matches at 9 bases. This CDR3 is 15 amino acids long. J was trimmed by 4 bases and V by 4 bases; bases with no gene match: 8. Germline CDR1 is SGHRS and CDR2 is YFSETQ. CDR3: CASSLGQGTVYGYTF. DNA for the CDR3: TGCGCCAGCAGCCTAGGACAGGGGACTGTCTATGGCTACACCTTC.

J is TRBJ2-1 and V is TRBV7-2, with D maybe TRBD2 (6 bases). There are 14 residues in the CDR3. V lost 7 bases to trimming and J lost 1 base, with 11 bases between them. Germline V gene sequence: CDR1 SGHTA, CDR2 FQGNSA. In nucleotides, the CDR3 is TGTGCCAGCACGCGTAGCGGATCCTACAATGAGCAGTTCTTC. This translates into CASTRSGSYNEQFF. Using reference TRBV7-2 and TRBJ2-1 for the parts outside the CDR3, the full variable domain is GAGVSQSPSNKVTEKGKDVELRCDPISGHTALYWYRQSLGQGLEFLIYFQGNSAPDKSGLPSDRFSAERTGGSVSTLTIQRTQQEDSAVYLCASTRSGSYNEQFFGPGTRLTVL.

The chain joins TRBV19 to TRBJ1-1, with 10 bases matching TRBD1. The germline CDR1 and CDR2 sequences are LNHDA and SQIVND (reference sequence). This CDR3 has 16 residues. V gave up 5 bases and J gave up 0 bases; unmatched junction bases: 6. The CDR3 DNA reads TGTGCCAGTAGTTCGACAGGGGGCTTTGTGAACACTGAAGCTTTCTTT. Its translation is CASSSTGGFVNTEAFF.

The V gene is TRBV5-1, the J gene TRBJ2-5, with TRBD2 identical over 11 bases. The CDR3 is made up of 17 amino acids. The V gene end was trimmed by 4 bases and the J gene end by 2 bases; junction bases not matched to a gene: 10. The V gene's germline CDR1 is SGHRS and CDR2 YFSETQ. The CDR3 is CASSLGTSGPPQETQYF. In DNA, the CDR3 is TGCGCCAGCAGCCTTGGGACTAGCGGTCCACCTCAAGAGACCCAGTACTTC.

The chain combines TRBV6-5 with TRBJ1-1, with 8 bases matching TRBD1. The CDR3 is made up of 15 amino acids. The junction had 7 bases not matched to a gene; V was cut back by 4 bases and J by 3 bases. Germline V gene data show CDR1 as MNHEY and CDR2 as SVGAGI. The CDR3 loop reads CASSSRTGRDTEAFF. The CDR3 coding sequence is TGTGCCAGCAGTTCCCGGACAGGGAGGGACACTGAAGCTTTCTTT.